This TCR beta chain emerged from a study of PD-1 blockade in classical Hodgkin lymphoma. Stated time point: cycle 4 day 1 (C4D1), after about 6 weeks of nivolumab. Each patient relapsed following autologous stem cell transplantation, and prior brentuximab vedotin exposure differed. For this clone: Antigen specificity is unknown.

The protocol was immunoSEQ multiplex PCR, while the TCRdb copy is restricted to in-frame clones and leaves out a portion. The data contain roughly 64,000 clones, about 90% of them singletons. Looked up from germline, CDR1 is SGHAT and CDR2 is FQNNGV. V was pared by 9 bases and J by 1 base, with 10 bases between. The CDR3 sequence is 13 residues long. The study's findings and limits: Patients with a complete response exhibited baseline diversity comparable to newly diagnosed patients.

Sequences were derived from peripheral blood mononuclear cells (PBMCs), sampled before the fourth cycle of nivolumab. The chain employs TRBV11-2 and TRBJ2-4; D is uncertain. This TCR was recovered from a human donor with classical Hodgkin lymphoma. For the CDR3, the DNA is TGTGCCAGTACGGGTTGCGCCAAAAACATTCAGTACTTC. This encodes CASTGCAKNIQYF. Full variable domain (rest looked up from reference TRBV11-2 and TRBJ2-4): EAGVAQSPRYKIIEKRQSVAFWCNPISGHATLYWYQQILGQGPKLLIQFQNNGVVDDSQLPKDRFSAERLKGVDSTLKIQPAKLEDSAVYLCASTGCAKNIQYFGAGTRLSVL.